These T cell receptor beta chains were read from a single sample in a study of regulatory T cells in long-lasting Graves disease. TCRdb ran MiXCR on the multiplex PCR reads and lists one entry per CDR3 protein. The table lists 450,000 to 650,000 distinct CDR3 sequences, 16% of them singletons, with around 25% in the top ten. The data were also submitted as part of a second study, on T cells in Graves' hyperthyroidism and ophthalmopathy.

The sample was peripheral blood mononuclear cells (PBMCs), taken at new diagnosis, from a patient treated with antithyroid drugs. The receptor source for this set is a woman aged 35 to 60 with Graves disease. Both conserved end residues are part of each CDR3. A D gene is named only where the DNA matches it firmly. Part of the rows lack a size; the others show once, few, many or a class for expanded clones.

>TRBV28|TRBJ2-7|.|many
CASSRTVSSYEQYF
TGTGCCAGCAGCCGGACCGTAAGCTCCTACGAGCAGTACTTC
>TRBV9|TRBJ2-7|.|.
CASSPTGTPTQYF
TGTGCCAGCAGCCCAACGGGGACACCCACGCAGTACTTC
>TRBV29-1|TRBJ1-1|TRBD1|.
CSVEGQGGTEAFF
TGCAGCGTTGAAGGACAGGGGGGGACTGAAGCTTTCTTT
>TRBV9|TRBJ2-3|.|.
CASSVEGGRDYSDTQYF
TGTGCCAGCAGCGTAGAGGGGGGTCGGGACTACTCAGATACGCAGTATTTT
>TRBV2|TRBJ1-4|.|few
CAGSEGLVDEKLFF
TGTGCCGGCAGCGAGGGACTGGTGGATGAAAAACTGTTTTTT
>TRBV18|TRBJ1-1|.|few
CASSPGEGNTEAFF
TGTGCCAGCTCACCAGGGGAGGGTAACACTGAAGCTTTCTTT
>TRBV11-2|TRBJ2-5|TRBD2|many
CASSFNRGGAEETQYF
TGTGCCAGCAGCTTTAATCGCGGGGGGGCGGAGGAGACCCAGTACTTC
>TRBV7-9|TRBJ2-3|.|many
CASSSSRGYTDTQYF
TGTGCCAGCAGCTCCAGCCGGGGATACACAGATACGCAGTATTTT
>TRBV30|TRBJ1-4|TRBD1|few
CAWNQGQFDEKLFF
TGTGCCTGGAACCAGGGACAGTTCGATGAAAAACTGTTTTTT
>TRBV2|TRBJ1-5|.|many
CASSWGSNQPQHF
TGTGCCAGCAGCTGGGGAAGCAATCAGCCCCAGCATTTT
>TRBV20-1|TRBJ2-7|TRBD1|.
CSAQTGQLNEQYF
TGCAGTGCCCAGACAGGGCAGCTAAACGAGCAGTACTTC
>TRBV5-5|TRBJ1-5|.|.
CAGSLASGNQPQHF
TGTGCCGGCAGCTTGGCGTCTGGCAATCAGCCCCAGCATTTT
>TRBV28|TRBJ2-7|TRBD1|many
CASSFGTATYEQYF
TGTGCCAGCAGTTTTGGGACAGCAACCTACGAGCAGTACTTC
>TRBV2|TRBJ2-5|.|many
CASSAEQETQYF
TGTGCCAGCAGTGCTGAGCAAGAGACCCAGTACTTC
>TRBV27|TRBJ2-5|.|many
CASMPDATTWETQYF
TGTGCCAGCATGCCAGACGCTACAACCTGGGAGACCCAGTACTTC
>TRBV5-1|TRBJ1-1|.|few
CASTPDGTEAFF
TGCGCCAGTACCCCTGATGGCACTGAAGCTTTCTTT
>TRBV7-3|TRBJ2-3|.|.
CASSSKGILSTDTQYF
TGTGCCAGCAGCTCTAAGGGCATCCTGAGCACAGATACGCAGTATTTT
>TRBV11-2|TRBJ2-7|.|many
CASSLVVSGDEQYF
TGTGCCAGCAGCTTAGTCGTGAGTGGGGACGAGCAGTACTTC
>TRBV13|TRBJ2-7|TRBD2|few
CASSLGVSGLAYEQYF
TGTGCCAGCAGCTTAGGCGTCTCAGGACTAGCCTACGAGCAGTACTTC
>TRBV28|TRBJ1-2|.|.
CASSQSGFYGYTF
TGTGCCAGCAGCCAATCAGGGTTCTATGGCTACACCTTC
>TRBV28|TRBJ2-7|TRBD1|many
CASSLPGQGRYEQYF
TGTGCCAGCAGTCTCCCGGGACAGGGGCGATACGAGCAGTACTTC
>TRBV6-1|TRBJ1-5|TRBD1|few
CASSDQGAYQPQHF
TGTGCCAGCAGTGACCAGGGGGCCTATCAGCCCCAGCATTTT
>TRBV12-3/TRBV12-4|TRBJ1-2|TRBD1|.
CASSPVGQGMHGHTF
TGTGCCAGCAGTCCCGTTGGACAGGGGATGCATGGCCACACCTTC